A selection of T cell receptor beta chains follows, all from one sample in a study of shared clonotypes between healthy human individuals. Measured with immunoSEQ multiplex PCR; TCRdb has only the in-frame clones, and not every one. Here the sample spans 2 million to 2.5 million clones, almost 96% being singletons. What was sequenced was naive CD4+ T cells sorted from blood. Source of these receptors: a man younger than 35 in good health. Each CDR3 is given with its conserved first and last residue.

J gene,V gene,CDR3 protein
TRBJ1-2,TRBV30,CAWSGGQGGLNYGYTF
TRBJ1-2,TRBV28,CASSRQGGYGYTF
TRBJ2-7,TRBV21-1,CASSKLGQGKVVLEQYF
TRBJ1-4,TRBV10-1,CASSSRDREGTTNEKLFF
TRBJ2-5,TRBV5-6,CASSLVLAGAQETQYF
TRBJ2-5,TRBV6-1,CASSREETQYF
TRBJ1-1,TRBV18,CASSPLQGRGNTEAFF
TRBJ2-3,TRBV9,CASSPQPVTDTQYF
TRBJ1-1,TRBV5-4,CASSLDMDREAFF
TRBJ1-1,TRBV6-1,CASILAEAFF
TRBJ1-5,TRBV19,CASSGQGLGNQPQHF
TRBJ1-5,TRBV6-1,CASNSGTGILQPQHF
TRBJ2-2,TRBV27,CASSLFRVGTGELFF
TRBJ2-1,TRBV7-2,CASSLGPGLGNKQFF
TRBJ2-7,TRBV19,CASSKGRAYEQYF
TRBJ2-5,TRBV2,CASSEGLGLLRQTQYF
TRBJ1-5,TRBV4-1,CASSPTGRGLIQPQHF
TRBJ1-6,TRBV19,CASTRSDYNSPLHF
TRBJ1-1,TRBV6-4,CASSIDSNTEAFF
TRBJ1-2,TRBV7-2,CASTLSRDRPFYGYTF